The 16 T cell receptor beta chains presented below share a single source sample, sequenced in a study of graft-versus-host responses after intestinal transplantation. The table came from immunoSEQ multiplex PCR; TCRdb's copy has only in-frame clones and leaves some out. This sample yields some 31,000 clones, of which around 94% are seen a single time; roughly 0.72% belongs to the top ten. Sequences were derived from PBMCs, sampled 66 days after intestinal transplant. The source of these receptors is a human patient who received an intestinal transplant, so some T cells may come from the graft donor.

The chain links TRBV5-6 to TRBJ2-4; D tentatively reads TRBD1 or TRBD2 (5 bases each). Germline V gives CDR1 SGHDT, CDR2 YYEEEE. CDR3 size: 18 residues. V lost 6 bases to trimming and J lost 7 bases, with 29 bases between them. The CDR3 region is CASIIGAIRGPYANIQYF. The CDR3 nucleotides are TGTGCCAGCATCATAGGGGCGATCCGGGGACCCTATGCGAACATTCAGTACTTC.

This chain links TRBV19 with TRBJ2-7; 13 bases agree with TRBD2. The length of the CDR3 is 14 residues. The V gene end was trimmed by 7 bases and the J gene end by 6 bases; junction bases not matched to a gene: 6. Per the germline V gene, CDR1 is LNHDA and CDR2 is SQIVND (reference sequence). The CDR3 loop reads CASTTGLAGSEQYF. In DNA form, the CDR3 reads TGTGCCAGTACAACGGGACTAGCGGGAAGCGAGCAGTACTTC. Full variable domain (outside the CDR3, taken from reference TRBV19 and TRBJ2-7): DGGITQSPKYLFRKEGQNVTLSCEQNLNHDAMYWYRQDPGQGLRLIYYSQIVNDFQKGDIAEGYSVSREKKESFPLTVTSAQKNPTAFYLCASTTGLAGSEQYFGPGTRLTVT.

This clone was counted a single time. The rearrangement uses TRBV2 and TRBJ2-7, with no clear D. The V gene lost 0 bases and the J gene lost 5 bases, with 11 bases spanning the gap. The CDR3 runs 14 residues. Germline-derived CDR1 and CDR2 are SNHLY and FYNNEI. In DNA form, the CDR3 reads TGTGCCAGCAGTGAAGCTATGGGTAGGAACGAGCAGTACTTC. It translates to CASSEAMGRNEQYF.

J is TRBJ2-1 and V is TRBV7-9; 13 bases map to TRBD2. V lost 5 bases, J lost 8 bases, and 9 bases stayed unmatched. CDR1 and CDR2 from the germline V gene are SEHNR and FQNEAQ (reference sequence). This CDR3 spans 16 amino acids. The CDR3, as DNA: TGTGCCAGCAGCCTCCGACTAGCGGGAGGCGGCGATGAGCAGTTCTTC. Amino acid sequence: CASSLRLAGGGDEQFF. The full variable domain, rest sourced from reference TRBV7-9 and TRBJ2-1, is DTGVSQNPRHKITKRGQNVTFRCDPISEHNRLYWYRQTLGQGPEFLTYFQNEAQLEKSRLLSDRFSAERPKGSFSTLEIQRTEQGDSAMYLCASSLRLAGGGDEQFFGPGTRLTVL.

The J gene is TRBJ2-7, the V gene TRBV7-6; D assignment may be TRBD1 or TRBD2 (5 bases each). The CDR3 sequence is 13 residues long. CDR1 is SGHVS, CDR2 FNYEAQ, per germline. Trimming took off 5 bases at V and 2 bases at J, with 10 bases between the two ends. The CDR3 coding sequence is TGTGCCAGCAGCCAGCTGGGGGCCTACGAGCAGTACTTC. As protein: CASSQLGAYEQYF. The whole variable domain, remainder taken from reference TRBV7-6 and TRBJ2-7, is GAGVSQSPRYKVTKRGQDVALRCDPISGHVSLYWYRQALGQGPEFLTYFNYEAQQDKSGLPNDRFSAERPEGSISTLTIQRTEQRDSAMYRCASSQLGAYEQYFGPGTRLTVT.

The V gene is TRBV19, the J gene TRBJ1-3; D remains unclear. Deletions cut 1 base from V and 8 bases from J, with 18 bases between. CDR1 is LNHDA, CDR2 SQIVND, per germline (reference sequence). This CDR3 is built from 16 residues. CDR3 loop: CASSIAGKTFADTIYF. The CDR3 DNA reads as TGTGCCAGTAGTATAGCCGGGAAAACTTTTGCGGACACCATATATTTT.

The chain is built from TRBV4-2 and TRBJ2-5; TRBD1 matches 7 bases. The end of the DNA fits TRBJ2-7 better, so the J call may be wrong. This CDR3 region has 17 residues. The germline V gene encodes CDR1 LGHNA and CDR2 YNFKEQ. The CDR3 DNA sequence: TGTGCCAGCAGCCAAGATGGCCCGACAGGGACATACTACGAGCAGTACTTC. The encoded protein is CASSQDGPTGTYYEQYF.

The V call is TRBV7-7, the J call TRBJ2-3, with 8 bases fitting TRBD2. The V gene end was trimmed by 2 bases and the J gene end by 5 bases; junction bases not matched to a gene: 9. Germline CDR1 and CDR2: SSHAT and FNYEAQ (reference sequence). The CDR3 is 16 residues long. The CDR3 here is CASSLMIGGARDTQYF. The CDR3 bases are TGTGCCAGCAGCTTAATGATCGGGGGGGCCAGAGATACGCAGTATTTT.

The V and J genes are TRBV28 and TRBJ2-7; D may be TRBD2 (6 bases). V dropped 3 bases and J dropped 7 bases, with 16 bases sitting between them. Germline lookup yields CDR1 MDHEN and CDR2 SYDVKM. This CDR3 is built from 14 residues. Here the CDR3 DNA reads TGTGCCAGCAGTTTTGGGGAGCGGGTGGTTGAGCAGTACTTC. Amino acid sequence: CASSFGERVVEQYF.

The rearrangement links TRBV5-8 to TRBJ2-7; D not resolved. Germline loops: CDR1 SGHTS, CDR2 YDEGEE. The V end was cut by 2 bases, the J end by 2 bases, with 14 bases between. This CDR3 is 15 amino acids long. The DNA of the CDR3 is TGTGCCAGCAGCTTCAGACCCGACTCACCCTACGAGCAGTACTTC. It encodes CASSFRPDSPYEQYF.

The chain joins TRBV7-2 to TRBJ1-2, with 12 bases identical to TRBD1. Trimming removed 5 bases from V and 4 bases from J; junction bases left unmatched: 8. Germline V gene lookup returns CDR1 SGHTA and CDR2 FQGNSA. The CDR3 is made up of 16 amino acids. The CDR3 DNA sequence: TGTGCCAGCAGCGGGGACAGGGGGCGATACAGCTATGGCTACACCTTC. Protein: CASSGDRGRYSYGYTF.

This chain links TRBV28 with TRBJ1-5; D uncertain. CDR3 length: 18 amino acids. Germline V CDR1 and CDR2: MDHEN, SYDVKM. Trimming pared 3 bases from V and 0 bases from J, leaving 18 bases between. The CDR3 DNA reads as TGTGCCAGCAGTTTTTTTGGACGGACGGAATATAGCAATCAGCCCCAGCATTTT. Protein product: CASSFFGRTEYSNQPQHF.

The chain has TRBV7-2 and TRBJ2-1; 7 nucleotides match TRBD1. Germline CDR1 is SGHTA and CDR2 is FQGNSA. The trim removed 4 bases at V and 4 bases at J, leaving 13 bases unmatched. There are 17 residues in the CDR3. CDR3 nucleotides: TGTGCCAGCAGCTCCACAGGGGTTGCGGAGCTTTACAATGAGCAGTTCTTC. It yields the protein CASSSTGVAELYNEQFF. The full variable domain, with the rest looked up from reference TRBV7-2 and TRBJ2-1, is GAGVSQSPSNKVTEKGKDVELRCDPISGHTALYWYRQSLGQGLEFLIYFQGNSAPDKSGLPSDRFSAERTGGSVSTLTIQRTQQEDSAVYLCASSSTGVAELYNEQFFGPGTRLTVL.

The V and J genes are TRBV28 and TRBJ2-1, with unresolved D. The germline V gene encodes CDR1 MDHEN and CDR2 SYDVKM. Trimming took off 5 bases at V and 2 bases at J, with 7 bases between the two ends. This CDR3 is built from 13 residues. CDR3 DNA sequence: TGTGCCAGCAGTATTTTACCCTACAATGAGCAGTTCTTC. Encoded protein: CASSILPYNEQFF. Full variable domain (rest looked up from reference TRBV28 and TRBJ2-1): DVKVTQSSRYLVKRTGEKVFLECVQDMDHENMFWYRQDPGLGLRLIYFSYDVKMKEKGDIPEGYSVSREKKERFSLILESASTNQTSMYLCASSILPYNEQFFGPGTRLTVL.

The chain employs TRBV19 and TRBJ1-5, with 12 bases that match TRBD1. CDR3 length: 19 amino acids. V gave up 4 bases and J gave up 3 bases; unmatched junction bases: 13. Germline CDR1 is LNHDA and CDR2 is SQIVND (reference sequence). CDR3 bases: TGTGCCAGTAGTACACCGGGACAGGGGGCTCGTTGGGACAATCAGCCCCAGCATTTT. It encodes CASSTPGQGARWDNQPQHF.

Notes on this clone: The junction differs from germline at one of its ends, possibly a read error. The chain joins TRBV28 to TRBJ2-6; 10 nucleotides match TRBD1. From germline, CDR1 is MDHEN and CDR2 SYDVKM. This CDR3 is 13 amino acids long. The CDR3 loop is CASRDRGVNVLTF. CDR3 DNA sequence: TGTGCCAGCAGGGACAGGGGGGTCAACGTCCTGACTTTC.